One sample yielded the 20 T cell receptor beta chains listed below, sequenced in a study of regulatory T cells in long-lasting Graves disease. Time point specified: newly diagnosed GD, antithyroid drugs for less than 3 months. Following extraction of RNA from PBMCs, that RNA was used to make the TCR library. Both iRepertoire HTBI primers and Arm-PCR of CDR3 regions were used to build the TCR beta libraries. In TCRdb, the multiplex PCR reads were re-called with MiXCR into one record per CDR3 protein. The data contain 350,000 to 400,000 distinct CDR3 sequences, about 16% of them seen just once; the ten biggest clones take up roughly 21%. The sample was also linked to a second study, of T cells in Graves' hyperthyroidism and ophthalmopathy.

Sample: peripheral blood mononuclear cells (PBMCs), taken at new diagnosis, from a patient treated with antithyroid drugs. Every receptor here comes from a woman younger than 30 with Graves disease.

In its sample, this clonotype was seen many times. J is TRBJ1-1 and V is TRBV4-1; D may be TRBD1 (5 bases). CDR3 size: 15 residues. Trimming removed 7 bases at V and 0 bases at J, with 15 bases between. Germline CDR1 reads MGHRA; CDR2 reads YSYEKL. As DNA, the CDR3 is TGCGCCAGCATGCGGTTAGGGGCTTTGAACACTGAAGCTTTCTTT. It encodes CASMRLGALNTEAFF.

This clonotype showed up just a few times. A much larger clone lies a single base off, so this may be a read error. The V and J genes are TRBV2 and TRBJ1-1, with D uncertain. Per germline, CDR1 SNHLY and CDR2 FYNNEI. The germline V and J ends were trimmed by 4 bases and 10 bases, with 22 bases remaining between them. This CDR3 spans 15 amino acids. The CDR3 is CASSVFMTLDAGAFF. The CDR3 region has the DNA TGTGCCAGCAGTGTGTTCATGACTCTCGACGCTGGAGCTTTCTTT.

This clonotype has at least ten counts. The chain couples TRBV18 to TRBJ2-2; the match to TRBD1 covers 9 bases. The CDR3 spans 17 residues. The V segment lost 4 bases and the J segment 5 bases; nucleotides outside the gene matches: 11. Germline-derived CDR1 and CDR2 are KGHSH and LQKENI. CDR3 DNA: TGTGCCAGCTCACGGACCGGGACAGGGTTGGAAACCGGGGAGCTGTTTTTT. Protein sequence: CASSRTGTGLETGELFF.

This clonotype occurred many times. The chain has TRBV6-5 and TRBJ1-2, with 7 bases that match TRBD1. Germline trimming cut 4 bases from V and 4 bases from J; bases unmatched to any gene: 9. Germline V gives CDR1 MNHEY, CDR2 SVGAGI. The CDR3 runs 15 residues. For the CDR3, the DNA is TGTGCCAGCAGTTTAGGGACAGAAGATGTCTATGGCTACACCTTC. It yields the protein CASSLGTEDVYGYTF.

Many counts were recorded for this clonotype. J is TRBJ2-3 and V is TRBV2, with D hard to call. Trimming shortened V by 8 bases and J by 2 bases, and 11 bases separated the two germline ends. The CDR3 is 13 residues long. In germline, CDR1 is SNHLY, CDR2 FYNNEI. The DNA of the CDR3 is TGTGCCAGCTCGAGTGACATCACAGATACGCAGTATTTT. Translated: CASSSDITDTQYF.

V usage is TRBV10-3 and J usage is TRBJ1-1, with TRBD1 matching over 9 bases. Trimming took 2 bases from V and 6 from J; bases not matched to a gene: 4. The germline CDR1 and CDR2 sequences are ENHRY and SYGVKD. This CDR3 is 14 amino acids long. The CDR3 region has the DNA TGTGCCATCAGTGAGGGACAGGGGTTCTCTGAAGCTTTCTTT. Translated: CAISEGQGFSEAFF.

This clonotype was found many times. V and J are TRBV5-6 and TRBJ2-3; D remains unclear. Looked up from germline, CDR1 is SGHDT and CDR2 is YYEEEE. CDR3 length: 13 amino acids. Between the trimmed V and J ends, which lost 4 bases and 5 bases, there was a span of 11 bases. The CDR3 nucleotides are TGTGCCAGCAGCATCGGACGCTTAGATACGCAGTATTTT. Translating it yields CASSIGRLDTQYF.

Regarding this clonotype: A much larger clone differs by one base, so this may be a read error. The rearrangement uses TRBV6-2 or TRBV6-3 and TRBJ1-1; D is unresolved. The CDR3 length is 13 residues. Per germline, CDR1 MNHEY and CDR2 SVGEGT. Trimming removed 5 bases from V and 1 base from J, with 8 bases in between. The CDR3 DNA sequence: TGTGCCAGCAGTGGCGGCAAGAACACTGAAGCTTTCTTT. It specifies CASSGGKNTEAFF.

This clonotype has ten or more counts. The J gene is TRBJ2-7, the V gene TRBV7-9, with 7 nucleotides matching TRBD1. This CDR3 comprises 16 residues. Trimming took 4 bases from V and 2 from J; bases not matched to a gene: 11. CDR1 and CDR2 from the germline V gene are SEHNR and FQNEAQ (reference sequence). CDR3 nucleotide sequence: TGTGCCAGCAGCTCCTCCGACAGGGTTGTACCCTACGAGCAGTACTTC. This gives the protein CASSSSDRVVPYEQYF.

This clonotype was counted ten times or more. The rearrangement uses TRBV2 and TRBJ2-5; TRBD2 matches at 7 bases. V lost 3 bases to trimming and J lost 4 bases; unmatched junction nucleotides: 8. Germline V lookup: CDR1 SNHLY, CDR2 FYNNEI. CDR3 length: 15 residues. The CDR3 protein is CASSDSSGVRETQYF. The CDR3 nucleotides are TGTGCCAGCAGTGATTCAAGCGGGGTCAGAGAGACCCAGTACTTC.

This clonotype was observed a single time. The chain carries TRBV25-1 and TRBJ2-7, with D perhaps TRBD1 (6 bases). The germline V gene encodes CDR1 MGHDK and CDR2 SYGVNS. The V end was cut by 4 bases, the J end by 0 bases, with 10 bases between. The CDR3 covers 14 residues. The CDR3 reads CASSGQVVSYEQYF. The CDR3 bases are TGTGCCAGCAGTGGACAGGTCGTCTCCTACGAGCAGTACTTC.

Ten or more counts support this clonotype. The chain combines TRBV3-1 with TRBJ2-7; 8 bases agree with TRBD2. The CDR3 length is 14 residues. Germline V gene data show CDR1 as LGHDT and CDR2 as YNNKEL (reference sequence). J lost 3 bases, V lost 4 bases, and 5 bases had no gene match. CDR3 loop: CASSRGTRGYEQYF. In DNA, the CDR3 is TGTGCCAGCAGCCGAGGGACTAGGGGCTACGAGCAGTACTTC.

This clonotype occurred a few times. No conserved phenylalanine or tryptophan ends this CDR3, so it is likely a read error. The CDR3 is CASSFRRDYNSPLHL. CDR3 DNA sequence: TGTGCCAGCAGTTTCCGAAGGGACTATAATTCACCCCTCCACCTT. This rearrangement joins TRBV12-3 or TRBV12-4 to TRBJ1-6, with D unresolved. The CDR3 loop spans 15 amino acids. The V end was cut by 3 bases, the J end by 3 bases, with 9 bases between.

The DNA for the CDR3 is TGTGCCAGCAGCGTAGATCCCGGCCTAGCGGGAGCGAATGAGCAGTTCTTC. It specifies CASSVDPGLAGANEQFF. The V call is TRBV9, the J call TRBJ2-1; 10 bases fit TRBD2. The CDR3 length is 17 residues. Germline assignment: CDR1 SGDLS and CDR2 YYNGEE. J gave up 7 bases and V 0 bases, and 10 bases lay outside the gene matches. Supplemented by reference TRBV9 and TRBJ2-1, the full variable domain reads DSGVTQTPKHLITATGQRVTLRCSPRSGDLSVYWYQQSLDQGLQFLIQYYNGEERAKGNILERFSAQQFPDLHSELNLSSLELGDSALYFCASSVDPGLAGANEQFFGPGTRLTVL.

This clonotype was observed at least ten times. CDR3 region: CASSQDPGTYEQYF. DNA of the CDR3: TGTGCCAGCAGCCAGGACCCGGGGACCTACGAGCAGTACTTC. J is TRBJ2-7 and V is TRBV6-2 or TRBV6-3; perhaps TRBD2 as D (5 bases). CDR1 and CDR2 (germline): MNHEY, SVGEGT. V was cut by 6 bases and J by 2 bases, with 14 bases left in between. The CDR3 has 14 residues.

In this sample, this clonotype turned up a few times. This sequence joins TRBV30 and TRBJ1-6; D may be TRBD1 (5 bases). CDR3 size: 19 residues. V dropped 3 bases and J dropped 2 bases, with 23 bases sitting between them. Germline values: CDR1 GTSNPN, CDR2 SVGIG (reference sequence). The CDR3 DNA follows: TGTGCCTGGAGAAGGAGACCGTCCGGGACCACGACCTATAATTCACCCCTCCACTTT. This gives the protein CAWRRRPSGTTTYNSPLHF.

This rearrangement joins TRBV5-1 to TRBJ1-2, with D tentatively TRBD1 (6 bases). V gave up 4 bases and J gave up 2 bases, with 12 bases separating them. The CDR3 runs to 14 residues. Germline values: CDR1 SGHRS, CDR2 YFSETQ. CDR3 sequence (DNA): TGCGCCAGCAGCGGGGACAACCAGAACTATGGCTACACCTTC. It specifies CASSGDNQNYGYTF.

This clonotype appeared many times. The rearrangement links TRBV5-1 to TRBJ1-1; D call uncertain. Germline loops: CDR1 SGHRS, CDR2 YFSETQ. Trimming stripped 4 bases from V and 1 base from J, with 8 bases between. This CDR3 has 13 amino acids. This CDR3 is CASSETGNTEAFF. The CDR3, as DNA: TGCGCCAGCAGCGAGACGGGGAACACTGAAGCTTTCTTT.

There are a few counts of this clonotype. The chain employs TRBV19 and TRBJ1-2, with 7 bases lining up with TRBD1. CDR1 LNHDA and CDR2 SQIVND come from the germline V gene (reference sequence). CDR3 length: 16 amino acids. V shed 7 bases and J 2 bases; nucleotides not matched to a gene: 13. CDR3 region: CASNAGTVTGNYGYTF. The CDR3 nucleotides read TGTGCCAGTAACGCCGGGACAGTTACAGGAAACTATGGCTACACCTTC.

This clonotype was counted many times. The rearrangement joins TRBV6-1 to TRBJ2-1; D ambiguous. The CDR3 is 12 amino acids. Germline values: CDR1 MNHNS, CDR2 SASEGT. Deletions cut 6 bases from V and 8 bases from J, with 11 bases between. The CDR3 sequence: CASSPRYDEQFF. Written as DNA, the CDR3 is TGTGCCAGCAGCCCCCGTTACGATGAGCAGTTCTTC.